This T cell receptor (beta chain) stems from a study of blood T cell repertoires in COVID-19. Study in general: Spain, Italy and the United States supplied samples that represented acute and convalescent COVID-19. From T cells, B-cell-depleted T cells, or PBMCs came the material, which was cDNA or gDNA.

The CDR3 runs 14 residues. The germline V gene encodes CDR1 KGHSH and CDR2 LQKENI. V gave up 3 bases and J gave up 8 bases, with 16 bases separating them. Under the authors' procedure: Amplification of reference gene primers provided the estimated nucleated cell counts. Measured with immunoSEQ multiplex PCR; TCRdb has only the in-frame clones, and not every one. V and J calls and clone size are as listed in that table; D and trimming were resolved from the DNA. The sample shows roughly 390,000 clones, around 85% of them seen only once. This TCR was recovered from a woman aged 18-30 years with acute or convalescent COVID-19. Sequencing was done on a sample of peripheral blood. The chain couples TRBV18 to TRBJ1-2, with a weak D call TRBD1 (5 bases). The CDR3 loop is CASSPGRDERGYTF. Written as DNA, the CDR3 is TGTGCCAGCTCACCGGGGCGGGACGAACGGGGCTACACCTTC. The variable domain in full, completed from reference TRBV18 and TRBJ1-2, reads NAGVMQNPRHLVRRRGQEARLRCSPMKGHSHVYWYRQLPEEGLKFMVYLQKENIIDESGMPKERFSAEFPKEGPSILRIQQVVRGDSAAYFCASSPGRDERGYTFGSGTRLTVV.